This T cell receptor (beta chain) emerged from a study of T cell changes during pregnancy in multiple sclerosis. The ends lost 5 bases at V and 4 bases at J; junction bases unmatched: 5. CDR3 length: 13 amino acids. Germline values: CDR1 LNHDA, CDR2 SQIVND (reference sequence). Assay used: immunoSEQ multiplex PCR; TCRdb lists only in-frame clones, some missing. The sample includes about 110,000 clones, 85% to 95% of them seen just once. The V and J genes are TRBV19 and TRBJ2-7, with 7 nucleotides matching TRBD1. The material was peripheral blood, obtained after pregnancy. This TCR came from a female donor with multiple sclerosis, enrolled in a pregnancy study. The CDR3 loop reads CASSQDRDYEQYF. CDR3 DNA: TGTGCCAGTAGTCAAGACAGGGATTACGAGCAGTACTTC.